This T cell receptor beta chain is drawn from a study of T cells in localized non-small cell lung cancer. Study observations and caveats: Heterogeneity remains possible, as sequencing covered one tumor region only. The study found T cell clonality highest in uninvolved adjacent lung, above tumor. Median detection of top 100 tumor clones in adjacent lung was around 57 clones. Increased T cell density in blood showed an association with longer overall survival.

A word on this clone: Its target is unknown.

Sequencing was performed with immunoSEQ multiplex PCR; in TCRdb, only in-frame clones are kept and a portion is missing. The sample lists about 41,000 clones, around 86% occurring once. The V gene's germline CDR1 is MRHNA and CDR2 SNTAGT. V lost 6 bases, J lost 5 bases, and 16 bases lay in between. The CDR3 consists of 14 residues. This rearrangement joins TRBV6-4 to TRBJ1-1; no clear D. This receptor was taken from a woman aged 18-55 years with stage III lung adenocarcinoma. The sequencing used peripheral blood, collected before any cancer treatment. CDR3 sequence reads: CASRLESTGTEAFF. The CDR3 DNA reads TGTGCCAGCAGGCTGGAGTCTACGGGGACTGAAGCTTTCTTT.